The entry that follows covers one T cell receptor beta chain sequence. The data stem from a study of blood T cell repertoires in COVID-19. Study-wide background: Material from acute and convalescent COVID-19 was sourced from the United States, Italy and Spain. The cDNA or gDNA used as material had been derived from T cells, B-cell-depleted T cells, or PBMCs.

Authors' analysis steps: Estimates of nucleated cell counts were drawn from the amplification of reference gene primers. Repertoires were generated with immunoSEQ multiplex PCR, while TCRdb's copy carries only in-frame clones and drops some. V and J calls and clone size are those listed in that table; D and trimming were worked out from the DNA. The sample yields 20,000 to 25,000 clones, approximately 90% seen once. The CDR3 loop spans 19 amino acids. The source of this sequence is a human donor in a cohort sampled during active COVID-19. The donor label of this sample is uncertain. The gene calls are TRBV12-2 and TRBJ2-3; the listed D gene, TRBD2, was not tested against the DNA. TRBV12-2 is a recognized pseudogene. The specimen sequenced was peripheral blood. CDR3 bases: TGTGCAAGTCGCACAACGACTAGCGGGAGAGGAGGGAGCACAGATACGCAGTATTTT. Its translation is CASRTTTSGRGGSTDTQYF.